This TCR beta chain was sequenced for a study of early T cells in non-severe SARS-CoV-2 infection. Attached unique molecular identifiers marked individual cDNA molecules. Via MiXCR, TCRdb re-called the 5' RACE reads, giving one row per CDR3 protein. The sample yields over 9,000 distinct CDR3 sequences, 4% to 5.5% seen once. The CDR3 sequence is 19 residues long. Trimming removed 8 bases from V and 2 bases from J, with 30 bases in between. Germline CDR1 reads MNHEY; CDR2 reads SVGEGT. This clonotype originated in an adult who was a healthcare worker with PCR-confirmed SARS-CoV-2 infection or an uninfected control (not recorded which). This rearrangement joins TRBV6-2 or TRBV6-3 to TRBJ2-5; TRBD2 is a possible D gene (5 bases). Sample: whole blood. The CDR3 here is CASSLFLGENGVRQETQYF. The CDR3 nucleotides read TGTGCCAGCTCCCTCTTCCTCGGGGAAAACGGGGTCCGTCAAGAGACCCAGTACTTC.